Presented here are 18 T cell receptor beta chains from one specimen sequenced in a study of tumor and adjacent non-tumor tissue in lung cancer. RNA was extracted from bulk tissue without any cell sorting. Distant lung tissue was collected more than 3 cm away from the tumor edge. Three rounds of nested PCR, following a modified ARM-PCR protocol, produced the TCRbeta library. TCRdb analysed the multiplex PCR reads with MiXCR anew, one entry per CDR3 protein. This repertoire shows some 100,000 distinct CDR3 sequences, about 60% found once; its top ten account for roughly 19%. The sample taken for sequencing was distant non-tumor lung tissue. The receptors were gathered from a man aged 25-45 years with non-small cell lung cancer.

As to this clonotype: A read error may account for a junction end that differs from germline. This chain joins TRBV6-5 and TRBJ1-2, with TRBD1 as a possible D gene (6 bases). This CDR3 region has 14 residues. Germline V gives CDR1 MNHEY, CDR2 SVGAGI. The DNA for the CDR3 is TGTACCAGCAGTCTTATAACAGGGACTGATGGCTACACCTTC. As protein: CTSSLITGTDGYTF.

The V gene is TRBV6-5, the J gene TRBJ2-7, with 7 bases aligning to TRBD1. Trimming removed 10 bases from V and 10 bases from J; junction bases left unmatched: 16. The germline V gene encodes CDR1 MNHEY and CDR2 SVGAGI. This CDR3 region has 13 residues. This chain's CDR3 is CAISIGQDLSQYF. The DNA for the CDR3 is TGTGCCATCAGCATAGGACAGGACCTCTCTCAGTACTTC.

Comment on this clonotype: An end of the junction differs from the germline gene, which may be a read error. This chain joins TRBV6-5 and TRBJ1-6; a weak D match, TRBD1 (5 bases). The CDR3 has 15 residues. CDR1 is MNHEY and CDR2 is SVGAGI in the germline V gene. The CDR3 DNA sequence: TGTGCCATCAGTTCCGAGGGGACGGAGGGTTCACCCCTTCACTTT. Encoded protein: CAISSEGTEGSPLHF.

This chain joins TRBV28 and TRBJ2-3, with a tentative D call TRBD2 (6 bases). V gave up 7 bases and J gave up 3 bases, with 17 bases separating them. Germline values: CDR1 MDHEN, CDR2 SYDVKM. The CDR3 runs 15 residues. The DNA for the CDR3 is TGTGCCAGCATTGTTGGAGACGGGGGAACAGATACGCAGTATTTT. Translation gives CASIVGDGGTDTQYF.

Turning to this clonotype: With a much larger clone just one base away, this may be a read error. This chain uses TRBV5-4 with TRBJ2-7; 7 positions agree with TRBD1. J lost 9 bases, V lost 1 base, and 10 bases had no gene match. The CDR3 extends over 14 amino acids. CDR1 SGHNT and CDR2 YYREEE come from the germline V gene (reference sequence). The CDR3 region has the DNA TGTGCCAGCAGCTTGTTTCAACAGGGGAGCGGGCAGTACTTC. Its translation: CASSLFQQGSGQYF.

Points on this clonotype: Just one base apart from a much larger clone, this may be a read error. The missing conserved phenylalanine or tryptophan at the end of this CDR3 makes a read error likely. CDR3 loop: CATSDLGTGNTDTQYS. In nucleotides, the CDR3 is TGTGCCACCAGTGATTTAGGGACAGGGAACACAGATACGCAGTATTCT. J is TRBJ2-3 and V is TRBV24-1, with 9 bases fitting TRBD1. Germline V gene data show CDR1 as KGHDR and CDR2 as SFDVKD. The junction had 3 bases not matched to a gene; V was cut back by 1 base and J by 2 bases. There are 16 residues in the CDR3.

As to this clonotype: A much larger clone differs by one base, so this may be a read error. This chain uses TRBV12-5 with TRBJ1-6, with 9 bases matching TRBD1. This CDR3 is built from 14 residues. The germline V gene has CDR1 LGHNT and CDR2 FRNRAP. Trimming cost V 5 bases and J 15 bases; bases outside gene matches: 11. In nucleotides, the CDR3 is TGTGCTAGTGGTCCGGGACAGGGCGAGGCACTCCTCCACTTT. As protein: CASGPGQGEALLHF.

Notes on this clonotype: Relative to the germline gene, one junction end is altered; a read error may explain this. V and J are TRBV6-5 and TRBJ2-2; D possibly uses TRBD1 or TRBD2 (5 bases each). The CDR3 totals 14 residues. Looked up from germline, CDR1 is MNHEY and CDR2 is SVGAGI. The chain's CDR3 is CASIGGGSTGELFF. CDR3 in DNA: TGTGCCAGCATAGGTGGGGGTTCCACCGGGGAGTTGTTTTTT.

In its sample, this clonotype was seen many times. The V and J genes are TRBV20-1 and TRBJ2-7; the D gene is possibly TRBD1 (6 bases). This CDR3 contains 14 residues. Trimming removed 2 bases from V and 3 bases from J, with 14 bases in between. Germline values: CDR1 DFQATT, CDR2 SNEGSKA (reference sequence). The chain's CDR3 is CSARQGISLYEQYF. The CDR3 DNA reads as TGCAGTGCTAGACAGGGGATCTCCCTCTACGAGCAGTACTTC.

About this clonotype itself: With a much larger clone just one base away, this may be a read error. The chain is built from TRBV12-3 or TRBV12-4 and TRBJ1-5; a possible D gene is TRBD1 (5 bases). CDR3 length: 14 residues. The V end lost 8 bases, the J end lost 7 bases, and 18 bases lay between the germline ends. The chain's CDR3 is CASGPCGGTQPQHF. In DNA, the CDR3 is TGTGCCAGCGGACCGTGCGGTGGGACCCAGCCCCAGCATTTT.

Of note for this clonotype: This clone may be a read error of a much larger clone one base away. V and J are TRBV5-4 and TRBJ2-1; 7 bases agree with TRBD2. The CDR3 extends over 15 amino acids. The V gene's germline CDR1 is SGHNT and CDR2 YYREEE (reference sequence). The CDR3 nucleotides read TGTGCCAGCAACTTGGCCGCGGGAGTAGACAGTGAGCAGTTCTTC. As protein: CASNLAAGVDSEQFF.

A word on this clonotype: At one end, the junction sequence differs from germline, possibly due to a read error. The DNA for the CDR3 is TGTACCAGCGGCCCAGGACTAGATAACACTGGGGAGCTGTCTTTT. Its protein product is CTSGPGLDNTGELSF. V usage is TRBV11-2 and J usage is TRBJ2-2; 7 nucleotides agree with TRBD2. Per germline, CDR1 SGHAT and CDR2 FQNNGV. The CDR3 is 15 residues long.

This clonotype was recorded a few times. A much larger clone differs from this one at a single base, so this may be a read error. The V gene is TRBV12-3 or TRBV12-4, the J gene TRBJ2-1, with TRBD1 matching 7 bases. Trimming at V came to 11 bases and at J to 7 bases, leaving 14 bases not matched to a gene. The CDR3 is 14 residues long. CDR3 sequence: CAGTLNRGTNEQFF. The CDR3 region has the DNA TGTGCCGGCACCCTCAACAGGGGAACGAATGAGCAGTTCTTC.

The chain recombines TRBV12-5 with TRBJ2-5; TRBD2 is a possible D gene (6 bases). This CDR3 has 13 residues. The germline gives CDR1 LGHNT, CDR2 FRNRAP. Trimming cost V 6 bases and J 14 bases, with 22 bases left between them. The CDR3 nucleotides read TGTGCTAGTGGCAAGGACTTTCGGGAGACGCATTACTTC. This gives the protein CASGKDFRETHYF. The entire variable domain, with the rest obtained from reference TRBV12-5 and TRBJ2-5, is as follows: DARVTQTPRHKVTEMGQEVTMRCQPILGHNTVFWYRQTMMQGLELLAYFRNRAPLDDSGMPKDRFSAEMPDATLATLKIQPSEPRDSAVYFCASGKDFRETHYFGPGTRLLVL.

The chain couples TRBV5-5 to TRBJ2-1; possibly TRBD2 for D (7 bases). The DNA end favors TRBJ2-7, so the J call may be wrong. The CDR3 totals 16 residues. CDR1 is SGHKS and CDR2 is YYEKEE in the germline V gene (reference sequence). In DNA, the CDR3 is TGTGCCAGCAGGTATTCTAGGGGGAGGGCCGTAAATGGGCAGTACTTC. This codes for CASRYSRGRAVNGQYF.

In the case of this clonotype: Germline and junction disagree at one end, which may indicate a read error. The chain couples TRBV11-2 to TRBJ2-5; 12 bases are shared with TRBD1. CDR3 size: 17 residues. Germline values: CDR1 SGHAT, CDR2 FQNNGV. CDR3 sequence reads: CTSSLVGGTGGAETQYF. The DNA of the CDR3 is TGTACCAGCAGCTTAGTAGGGGGGACAGGGGGCGCGGAGACCCAATACTTC. Using reference TRBV11-2 and TRBJ2-5 for the parts outside the CDR3, the full variable domain is EAGVAQSPRYKIIEKRQSVAFWCNPISGHATLYWYQQILGQGPKLLIQFQNNGVVDDSQLPKDRFSAERLKGVDSTLKIQPAKLEDSAVYLCTSSLVGGTGGAETQYFGPGTRLLVL.

About this clonotype itself: An end of the junction differs from the germline gene, which may be a read error. The gene calls are TRBV11-2 and TRBJ2-1, with 7 bases identical to TRBD1. Per germline, CDR1 SGHAT and CDR2 FQNNGV. This CDR3 comprises 13 residues. The DNA of the CDR3 is TGTGCCAGCAGCCGAACACAGGGGAATGAGGAGTTCTTT. This encodes CASSRTQGNEEFF.

The table lists this clonotype with a count of one. A much more abundant neighbour one base away suggests this may be a read error. The chain joins TRBV5-4 to TRBJ2-5; TRBD2 matches 8 bases. The CDR3 sequence is 14 residues long. The germline V gene encodes CDR1 SGHNT and CDR2 YYREEE (reference sequence). The CDR3 spells CTSSSTSGRETQYF. CDR3 nucleotides: TGTACCAGCAGCTCTACTAGCGGACGGGAGACCCAGTACTTC.